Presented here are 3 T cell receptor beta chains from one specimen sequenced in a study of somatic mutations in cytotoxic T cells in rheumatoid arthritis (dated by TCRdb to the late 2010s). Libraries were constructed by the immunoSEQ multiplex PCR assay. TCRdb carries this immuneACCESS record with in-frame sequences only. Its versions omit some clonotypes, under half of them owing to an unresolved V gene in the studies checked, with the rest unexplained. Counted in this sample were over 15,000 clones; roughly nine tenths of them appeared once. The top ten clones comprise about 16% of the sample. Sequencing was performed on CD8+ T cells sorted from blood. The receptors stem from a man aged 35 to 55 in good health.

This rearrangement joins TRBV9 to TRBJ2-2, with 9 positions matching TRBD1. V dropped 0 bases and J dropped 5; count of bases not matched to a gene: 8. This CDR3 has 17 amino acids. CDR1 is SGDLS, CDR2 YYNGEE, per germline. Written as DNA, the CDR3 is TGTGCCAGCAGCGTAGAGGGACAGGGAGGTATGACCGGGGAGCTGTTTTTT. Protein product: CASSVEGQGGMTGELFF.

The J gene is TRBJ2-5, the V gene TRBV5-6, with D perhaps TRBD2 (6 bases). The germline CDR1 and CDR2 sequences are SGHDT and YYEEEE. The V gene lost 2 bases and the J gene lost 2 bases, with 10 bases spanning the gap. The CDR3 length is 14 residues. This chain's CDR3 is CASSFTSPQETQYF. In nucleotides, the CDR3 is TGTGCCAGCAGCTTTACTAGCCCACAAGAGACCCAGTACTTC.

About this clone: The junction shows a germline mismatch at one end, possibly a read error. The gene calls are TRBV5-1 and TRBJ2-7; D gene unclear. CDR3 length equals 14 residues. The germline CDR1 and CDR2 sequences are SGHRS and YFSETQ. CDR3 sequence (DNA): TGCGCCAGCAGGTTGGAAGGTTCCTCCTACGAGCAGTACTTC. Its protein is CASRLEGSSYEQYF.